The 13 T cell receptor beta chains in this list originate from one sample, sequenced in a study of T cells in Graves' hyperthyroidism and ophthalmopathy. The source material, RNA transcripts, was used to amplify TCR beta CDR3 regions. The TCR CDR3 first-round RT-PCR relied on the HTBI primer set. TCRdb reprocessed the multiplex PCR reads with MiXCR, giving one entry per CDR3 protein. The data show about 640,000 distinct CDR3 sequences, with about 15% seen just once and roughly an eighth held by the top ten. The sample comprised blood. The receptor set was obtained from a woman aged 45-60 years with Graves' ophthalmopathy.

This clonotype was detected only a few times. The chain links TRBV11-2 to TRBJ1-1; D is undetermined. This CDR3 contains 15 residues. In germline, CDR1 is SGHAT, CDR2 FQNNGV. Deletions cut 1 base from V and 1 base from J, with 10 bases between. CDR3 sequence: CASSLVGFPNTEAFF. The CDR3 DNA reads as TGTGCCAGCAGCTTAGTAGGGTTCCCGAACACTGAAGCTTTCTTT.

There are a few counts of this clonotype. J is TRBJ1-5 and V is TRBV30; a weak D match, TRBD1 (6 bases). Germline CDR1 GTSNPN, CDR2 SVGIG (reference sequence). The CDR3 sequence is 13 residues long. Trimming took off 1 base at V and 6 bases at J, with 10 bases between the two ends. The CDR3, as DNA: TGTGCCTGGAGTGGAGGGGGTTCTCAGCCCCAGCATTTT. The encoded protein is CAWSGGGSQPQHF.

This clonotype was observed many times. The chain is built from TRBV28 and TRBJ1-5; TRBD1 might be the D (6 bases). Germline values: CDR1 MDHEN, CDR2 SYDVKM. CDR3 length equals 14 residues. V was trimmed by 5 bases and J by 2 bases, leaving 10 bases between them. CDR3: CASSNRVGNQPQHF. Written as DNA, the CDR3 is TGTGCCAGCAGTAACAGGGTTGGCAATCAGCCCCAGCATTTT.

This clonotype was seen ten or more times. The CDR3 nucleotides are TGTGCCACCGAGGGACTGAGCGTGTCCAAAAACATTCAGTACTTC. As protein: CATEGLSVSKNIQYF. The chain joins TRBV6-1 to TRBJ2-4, with a possible D match to TRBD2 (6 bases). The CDR3 sequence is 15 residues long. Germline CDR1 MNHNS, CDR2 SASEGT. Trimming removed 10 bases from V and 2 bases from J, with 18 bases in between.

This clonotype came up many times. The chain carries TRBV11-2 and TRBJ2-7, with 11 bases matching TRBD2. After removal of 5 bases from V and 4 bases from J, the junction contained 10 bases not matched to a gene. This CDR3 region has 16 residues. Germline CDR1 is SGHAT and CDR2 is FQNNGV. DNA for the CDR3: TGTGCCAGCAGCCCCATAGCGGGAGGGCCGGGGTACGAGCAGTACTTC. The encoded protein is CASSPIAGGPGYEQYF.

Many counts were recorded for this clonotype. The rearrangement uses TRBV5-5 and TRBJ2-1; D call uncertain. CDR3 length: 13 residues. The germline V and J ends were trimmed by 2 bases and 10 bases, with 13 bases remaining between them. CDR1 SGHKS and CDR2 YYEKEE come from the germline V gene (reference sequence). The CDR3 bases are TGTGCCAGCAGCTTTTTTCCTTGGAAAGAGCAGTTCTTC. Protein product: CASSFFPWKEQFF.

Ten or more counts support this clonotype. The V call is TRBV6-1, the J call TRBJ2-7; the match to TRBD2 covers 7 bases. The CDR3 runs 13 residues. The J segment lost 7 bases and the V segment lost 6 bases, leaving 9 bases of the junction unmatched. Germline V CDR1 and CDR2: MNHNS, SASEGT. CDR3 nucleotides: TGTGCCAGCAGGCACCGGGACTACTGGGAGCAGTACTTC. The encoded protein is CASRHRDYWEQYF.

V and J are TRBV6-2 or TRBV6-3 and TRBJ2-1; 7 nucleotides match TRBD2. The CDR3 length is 16 residues. Germline V gene data show CDR1 as MNHEY and CDR2 as SVGEGT. V was clipped by 7 bases and J by 3 bases; unmatched bases: 12. The CDR3 DNA follows: TGTGCCAGCATGTTATTTCGGGCTAGCGGCTACAATGAGCAGTTCTTC. This gives the protein CASMLFRASGYNEQFF.

This clonotype was counted at least ten times. This rearrangement joins TRBV20-1 to TRBJ2-3, with 8 bases aligning to TRBD2. The CDR3 is made up of 14 amino acids. Germline CDR1 reads DFQATT; CDR2 reads SNEGSKA (reference sequence). The V gene end was trimmed by 4 bases and the J gene end by 8 bases; junction bases not matched to a gene: 11. CDR3 in amino acids: CSAIPVGTSFTQYF. The DNA of the CDR3 is TGCAGTGCTATTCCGGTCGGGACTAGTTTTACGCAGTATTTT.

This clonotype was detected ten times or more. This CDR3 reads CASSQESEIIGQYF. CDR3 nucleotide sequence: TGTGCCAGCAGCCAAGAGAGCGAGATCATTGGGCAGTACTTC. The chain couples TRBV3-1 to TRBJ2-7; D remains unclear. CDR3 length equals 14 residues. The ends were cut back, 0 bases at V and 9 bases at J, with 15 bases in the middle. Germline V gene lookup returns CDR1 LGHDT and CDR2 YNNKEL (reference sequence).

This clonotype was recorded many times. The genes are TRBV7-8 and TRBJ2-1, with D perhaps being TRBD1 or TRBD2 (5 bases each). This CDR3 is built from 15 residues. V was trimmed by 5 bases and J by 0 bases, leaving 11 bases between them. Germline lookup yields CDR1 SGHVS and CDR2 FQNEAQ. CDR3 loop: CASSRGQSSYNEQFF. The CDR3 DNA reads as TGTGCCAGCAGCCGGGGCCAGAGCTCCTACAATGAGCAGTTCTTC.

This clonotype appeared many times. This chain joins TRBV6-1 and TRBJ1-2; D is uncertain. Germline values: CDR1 MNHNS, CDR2 SASEGT. The ends were cut back, 4 bases at V and 4 bases at J, with 10 bases in the middle. This CDR3 has 13 residues. CDR3: CASSAPVIYGYTF. Written as DNA, the CDR3 is TGTGCCAGCAGTGCCCCGGTAATCTATGGCTACACCTTC.

This clonotype was found many times. This CDR3 is CASSKGGPYNEQFF. CDR3 sequence (DNA): TGTGCCAGCAGTAAGGGAGGCCCCTACAATGAGCAGTTCTTC. The chain joins TRBV2 to TRBJ2-1; tentative D call: TRBD2 (6 bases). CDR1 and CDR2 (germline): SNHLY, FYNNEI. V was trimmed by 5 bases and J by 2 bases, leaving 10 bases between them. The CDR3 length is 14 residues.